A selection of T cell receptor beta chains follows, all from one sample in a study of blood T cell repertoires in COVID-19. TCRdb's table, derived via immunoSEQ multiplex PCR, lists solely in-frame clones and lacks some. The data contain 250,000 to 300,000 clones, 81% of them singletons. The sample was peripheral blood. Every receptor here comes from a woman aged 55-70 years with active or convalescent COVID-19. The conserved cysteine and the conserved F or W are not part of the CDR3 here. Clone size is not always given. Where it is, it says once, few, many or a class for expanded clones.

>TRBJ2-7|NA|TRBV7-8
ASSLEGGGPYEQY
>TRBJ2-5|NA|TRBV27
ASGPVDRYQETQY
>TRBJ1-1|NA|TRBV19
ASRAGSNTEAF
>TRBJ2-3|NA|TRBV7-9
ASSFGTGGTDTQY
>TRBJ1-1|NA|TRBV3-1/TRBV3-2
ASSQGGTHTEAF
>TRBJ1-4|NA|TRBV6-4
ASRAQGATNEKLF
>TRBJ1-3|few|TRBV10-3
AISGTGVGNTIY
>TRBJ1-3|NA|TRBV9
ASSVAGTSRAGNTIY
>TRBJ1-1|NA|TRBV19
ASSIAHGGTMNTEAF
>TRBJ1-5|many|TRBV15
ATSRDLGDSGNQPQH